This T cell receptor beta chain was sequenced during a study of T-cell reconstitution after alpha-beta-depleted transplantation in children. Study results and caveats: Several hundred expanded graft clones reportedly gave rise to the alpha-beta T cells present about two months after transplant.

Unique molecular identifiers were used to barcode this TCRbeta library. In TCRdb, the PCR reads were re-called with MiXCR into one record per CDR3 protein. Among just over 950,000 distinct CDR3 sequences listed, about 31% were seen once. In its sample, this clonotype was seen a few times. Its antigen is not identified. This CDR3 has 15 amino acids. The germline CDR1 and CDR2 sequences are LGHDT and YNNKEL (reference sequence). V lost 1 base and J lost 0, with 10 bases in between. This clonotype was obtained from a boy under three years old who had a stem cell transplant for SCID, so the T cells may come from the graft donor. The source material was PBMCs, mostly from graft donor cells, sampled 360 days after TCRalphabeta/CD19-depleted stem cell transplant. The V and J genes are TRBV3-1 and TRBJ2-7; TRBD2 might be the D (5 bases). The DNA for the CDR3 is TGTGCCAGCAGCCAAGCCGGACTGAACTCCTACGAGCAGTACTTC. It codes for CASSQAGLNSYEQYF.